This entry features one T cell receptor beta chain sequence. Its antigen is unknown. The entirety of the isolated RNA underwent reverse transcription, so expressed TCRB transcripts were sequenced. The table came from immunoSEQ multiplex PCR; TCRdb's copy has only in-frame clones and leaves some out. Of 150,000 or so clones listed, approximately 62% are singletons. The data derive from a study of beta chain features in type 1 diabetes. Study summary: Sorted cells numbering approximately 110,000,000 were examined across all samples. Findings of the study overall: TCRB CDR3 length was moderately but significantly reduced in all four CD4+ subsets of Type 1 diabetes patients. Within patients, naive, central memory and Treg TCRB repertoires seemed more similar than within healthy donors.

It was one heparinised blood draw, averaging around 120 mL, that each donor gave. Each sorted fraction was over 95% pure. The V end lost 4 bases, the J end lost 1 base, and 4 bases lay between the germline ends. From germline, CDR1 is SQVTM and CDR2 ANQGSEA. The CDR3 covers 11 residues. Sequencing was carried out using naive CD4+ T cells from blood. The chain couples TRBV29-1 to TRBJ1-2; no clear D. This sequence was found in a man aged 25-45 years with type 1 diabetes. The CDR3 sequence is CSVGYNYGYTF. CDR3 nucleotide sequence: TGCAGCGTTGGGTATAACTATGGCTACACCTTC.